The 14 T cell receptor beta chains below come from one sample, sequenced in a study of blood T cell repertoires in COVID-19. Sequencing used immunoSEQ multiplex PCR; TCRdb keeps in-frame clones, though not all of them. The repertoire holds roughly 150,000 clones, with 80% to 90% as singletons. The specimen was peripheral blood. These receptors all stem from a woman older than 75 with acute or convalescent COVID-19.

CDR3 sequence: CASSYSRTGPGNTIYF. In DNA, the CDR3 is TGTGCCAGCAGTTACTCCCGGACAGGCCCCGGAAACACCATATATTTT. V is TRBV6-5 and J is TRBJ1-3, with 7 bases lining up with TRBD1. The CDR3 has 16 residues. The germline CDR1 and CDR2 sequences are MNHEY and SVGAGI. Trimming at V came to 0 bases and at J to 4 bases, leaving 6 bases not matched to a gene.

This chain's CDR3 is CASSPNSGHEQYF. Here the CDR3 DNA reads TGTGCCAGCTCACCAAATTCGGGTCACGAGCAGTACTTC. The chain uses TRBV18 and TRBJ2-7; no clear D gene. The CDR3 is 13 residues long. Germline CDR1 and CDR2: KGHSH and LQKENI. V was cut by 2 bases and J by 5 bases, with 10 bases left in between. Looking up the rest from reference TRBV18 and TRBJ2-7 gives the full variable domain: NAGVMQNPRHLVRRRGQEARLRCSPMKGHSHVYWYRQLPEEGLKFMVYLQKENIIDESGMPKERFSAEFPKEGPSILRIQQVVRGDSAAYFCASSPNSGHEQYFGPGTRLTVT.

The chain couples TRBV7-9 to TRBJ1-4; D is undetermined. From germline, CDR1 is SEHNR and CDR2 FQNEAQ (reference sequence). CDR3 length: 15 amino acids. Trimming took off 1 base at V and 4 bases at J, with 10 bases between the two ends. The CDR3 DNA reads TGTGCCAGCAGCTTAGTAGCCGGCGGTAATGAAAAACTGTTTTTT. This translates into CASSLVAGGNEKLFF.

The chain recombines TRBV4-1 with TRBJ2-3; D uncertain. Germline V gene sequence: CDR1 MGHRA, CDR2 YSYEKL. V shed 5 bases and J shed 0 bases, with 12 bases lying between them. The CDR3 spans 15 residues. CDR3 nucleotide sequence: TGCGCCAGCAGCACCCCCGAAGCTAGCACAGATACGCAGTATTTT. It encodes CASSTPEASTDTQYF.

This chain uses TRBV27 with TRBJ2-5, with 7 bases identical to TRBD2. The germline V gene encodes CDR1 MNHEY and CDR2 SMNVEV (reference sequence). This CDR3 contains 15 residues. V shed 0 bases, J shed 5 bases, and the junction held 6 bases outside the gene matches. The CDR3: CASSLSGGPFETQYF. The CDR3 DNA follows: TGTGCCAGCAGTTTATCGGGAGGGCCCTTCGAGACCCAGTACTTC.

The CDR3 bases are TGTGCCAGCAGCTTAGAAGTTCAGGGCTCACCCCTCCACTTT. It yields the protein CASSLEVQGSPLHF. This sequence joins TRBV7-2 and TRBJ1-6, with D perhaps matching TRBD1 (5 bases). The CDR3 runs to 14 residues. The germline gives CDR1 SGHTA, CDR2 FQGNSA. V lost 1 base, J lost 10 bases, and 11 bases lay in between. Complete variable domain (other parts from reference TRBV7-2 and TRBJ1-6): GAGVSQSPSNKVTEKGKDVELRCDPISGHTALYWYRQSLGQGLEFLIYFQGNSAPDKSGLPSDRFSAERTGGSVSTLTIQRTQQEDSAVYLCASSLEVQGSPLHFGNGTRLTVT.

This sequence joins TRBV6-5 and TRBJ2-1; the D is unclear. Per the germline V gene, CDR1 is MNHEY and CDR2 is SVGAGI. CDR3 size: 16 residues. V was pared by 2 bases and J by 3 bases, with 14 bases between. The CDR3 sequence: CASSYRVRPLYNEQFF. The CDR3 coding sequence is TGTGCCAGCAGTTACAGAGTGCGCCCGCTCTACAATGAGCAGTTCTTC.

The rearrangement uses TRBV7-2 and TRBJ1-2; a weak D match, TRBD1 (6 bases). Trimming stripped 5 bases from V and 4 bases from J, with 11 bases between. This CDR3 has 13 residues. CDR1 is SGHTA, CDR2 FQGNSA, per germline. The chain's CDR3 is CASSLTGFYGYTF. The CDR3, as DNA: TGTGCCAGCAGCCTTACAGGGTTCTATGGCTACACCTTC.

This sequence joins TRBV2 and TRBJ2-5; D is perhaps TRBD2 (6 bases). The CDR3 contains 13 residues. Germline V CDR1 and CDR2: SNHLY, FYNNEI. V was shortened by 9 bases and J by 4 bases, with 15 bases between the two germline ends. CDR3 sequence reads: CASTLGRIETQYF. CDR3 nucleotides: TGTGCCAGTACTCTAGGGAGGATAGAGACCCAGTACTTC.

V usage is TRBV19 and J usage is TRBJ2-2; D is perhaps TRBD1 (5 bases). The CDR3 is 16 residues long. Germline V gene sequence: CDR1 LNHDA, CDR2 SQIVND (reference sequence). The germline V and J ends were trimmed by 6 bases and 0 bases, with 14 bases remaining between them. The DNA of the CDR3 is TGTGCCAGTAGACTCCAGGGAATCACGAACACCGGGGAGCTGTTTTTT. Translating gives CASRLQGITNTGELFF.

As for this clone: Other nucleotide sequences in the sample specify the same CDR3. V gene TRBV5-1 combines with J gene TRBJ1-5; no firm D call. Trimming removed 0 bases at V and 2 bases at J, with 3 bases between. The CDR3 has 13 residues. Germline CDR1 is SGHRS and CDR2 is YFSETQ. CDR3: CASSLAGNQPQHF. CDR3 coding DNA: TGCGCCAGCAGCTTGGCTGGCAATCAGCCCCAGCATTTT.

DNA for the CDR3: TGTGCCAGCAGCTTAGGGCAGGGGTCCGGCAATGAGCAGTTCTTC. Its translation is CASSLGQGSGNEQFF. V gene TRBV7-9 combines with J gene TRBJ2-1, with D possibly TRBD1 on 6 matching bases. The V end lost 1 base, the J end lost 6 bases, and 13 bases lay between the germline ends. In germline, CDR1 is SEHNR, CDR2 FQNEAQ (reference sequence). This CDR3 has 15 residues.

Only a few counts were recorded for this clone. J is TRBJ2-1 and V is TRBV3-1 (or the pseudogene TRBV3-2); the match to TRBD1 covers 8 bases. CDR3 length equals 15 residues. Germline-derived CDR1 and CDR2 are LGHDT and YNNKEL (reference sequence). J was trimmed by 2 bases and V by 4 bases; bases with no gene match: 4. In nucleotides, the CDR3 is TGTGCCAGCAGCCGGACAGGGCCGCCCTACAATGAGCAGTTCTTC. Translation gives CASSRTGPPYNEQFF.

The chain recombines TRBV6-5 with TRBJ1-4; D ambiguous. Germline CDR1 MNHEY, CDR2 SVGAGI. The CDR3 extends over 14 amino acids. Trimming removed 5 bases from V and 10 bases from J, with 17 bases in between. The CDR3 is CASSPWREDRKLFF. In DNA form, the CDR3 reads TGTGCCAGCAGTCCCTGGCGGGAGGATAGAAAACTGTTTTTT.